This TCR beta chain was sequenced in a study of T cell repertoires in cytomegalovirus infection. Study at large: Matching HLA type and CMV infection were both indicated by public TCR beta signatures. Overall study results and limits: Carriers of CMV and the relevant HLA type were discriminated by public TCR beta frequency. Dominating the ex vivo response were TCR beta clonotypes that were CMV-specific and HLA-C-restricted.

As regards this clonotype: Its antigen is currently unknown.

TCRdb independently ran MiXCR on the reads; one entry per CDR3 protein. This table holds approximately 140,000 distinct CDR3 sequences, 7% to 9.5% found once. V was cut by 3 bases and J by 4 bases, with 13 bases left in between. CDR3 length: 14 residues. CDR1 MDHEN and CDR2 SYDVKM come from the germline V gene. The specimen was PBMCs. The chain has TRBV28 and TRBJ2-7, with unresolved D. The receptor was derived from a human donor in good health (CMV status not recorded). Some clones in this sample may be carry-over from other donors' samples. CDR3 sequence reads: CASSFYGDFYEQYF. The DNA of the CDR3 is TGTGCCAGCAGTTTCTATGGGGATTTTTACGAGCAGTACTTC.